The 6 T cell receptor beta chains in this list originate from one sample, sequenced in a study of PD-1 blockade in classical Hodgkin lymphoma. This table comes from immunoSEQ multiplex PCR, and its TCRdb copy is limited to in-frame clones, with some not included. The table shows more than 45,000 clones, with 73% occurring only once. All trial patients relapsed after autologous stem cell transplantation. The sample here was peripheral blood mononuclear cells (PBMCs), taken at baseline. These receptors came from a human donor with classical Hodgkin lymphoma.

This clone showed up just a few times. V is TRBV25-1 and J is TRBJ1-2; D unresolved. Germline assignment: CDR1 MGHDK and CDR2 SYGVNS. Deletions cut 5 bases from V and 2 bases from J, with 9 bases between. This CDR3 is 13 amino acids long. The CDR3 sequence is CASSFTNNYGYTF. DNA of the CDR3: TGTGCCAGCAGTTTTACTAACAACTATGGCTACACCTTC.

CDR3 coding DNA: TGTGCCAGCAGTTTATCGGGGCAGGGGGGAGGCTACACCTTC. Encoded protein: CASSLSGQGGGYTF. V gene TRBV27 combines with J gene TRBJ1-2, with 7 bases aligning to TRBD1. The CDR3 loop spans 14 amino acids. Looked up from germline, CDR1 is MNHEY and CDR2 is SMNVEV (reference sequence). J was trimmed by 8 bases and V by 0 bases; bases with no gene match: 6.

In its sample, this clone is medium-sized (0.01 to 0.1%). J is TRBJ2-7 and V is TRBV27, with D perhaps TRBD2 (5 bases). This CDR3 comprises 18 residues. Trimming pared 7 bases from V and 3 bases from J, leaving 28 bases between. The germline V gene has CDR1 MNHEY and CDR2 SMNVEV (reference sequence). In DNA, the CDR3 is TGTGCCAGCACCCCAAATGTGGGCAGGACGGGGAGCCACTACGAGCAGTACTTC. Translated: CASTPNVGRTGSHYEQYF.

This chain joins TRBV19 and TRBJ1-2, with 8 bases aligning to TRBD1. Germline V CDR1 and CDR2: LNHDA, SQIVND (reference sequence). The V segment lost 7 bases and the J segment 8 bases; nucleotides outside the gene matches: 6. The CDR3 has 12 residues. CDR3 nucleotides: TGTGCCAGTAAACTGACAGGGGACGGCTACACCTTC. It translates to CASKLTGDGYTF.

This chain uses TRBV28 with TRBJ1-2; D gene unclear. The V end was cut by 2 bases, the J end by 4 bases, with 17 bases between. Germline CDR1 reads MDHEN; CDR2 reads SYDVKM. The CDR3 runs to 16 residues. As DNA, the CDR3 is TGTGCCAGCAGTTTAGAGGGCGGTGTCAGCACCTATGGCTACACCTTC. It yields the protein CASSLEGGVSTYGYTF.

A few counts support this clone. This chain joins TRBV19 and TRBJ2-3, with D tentatively TRBD1 (5 bases). Trimming left V 4 bases short and J 3 bases short, with 8 bases between. Germline V gene sequence: CDR1 LNHDA, CDR2 SQIVND (reference sequence). The CDR3 loop spans 13 amino acids. The CDR3 sequence is CASSNRRTDTQYF. The CDR3 DNA reads as TGTGCCAGTAGTAACAGGCGGACAGATACGCAGTATTTT.